This TCR beta chain stems from a study of T cells after yellow fever vaccination. Study context: Each low-cell-number fraction was prepared by means of SMART-Seq v4 Ultra Low Input. Overall study results and limits: Booster sampling recovered most clones from primary vaccination (96% CD4, approximately 90% CD8). FACS-sorted repertoires could harbor abundant contaminating bulk-population clonotypes.

This clonotype was observed at least ten times. TCRdb fed the 5' RACE reads into MiXCR, producing one record per CDR3 protein. The sample includes under 55,000 distinct CDR3 sequences, approximately 6.6% of them seen just once. The germline V gene encodes CDR1 MDHEN and CDR2 SYDVKM. V dropped 4 bases and J dropped 0; count of bases not matched to a gene: 6. The CDR3 has 16 residues. The rearrangement links TRBV28 to TRBJ1-5, with TRBD1 matching over 7 bases. The sequences come from CD8+ T cells not binding an NS4B(214-222) dextramer, sorted from PBMCs, collected around 45 days after the first yellow fever vaccination. The receptor was isolated from a man younger than 35 who received the YFV17D yellow fever vaccine. The CDR3, as DNA: TGTGCCAGCAGTTCCCTCCGACAGGGTAGCAATCAGCCCCAGCATTTT. Translated: CASSSLRQGSNQPQHF.